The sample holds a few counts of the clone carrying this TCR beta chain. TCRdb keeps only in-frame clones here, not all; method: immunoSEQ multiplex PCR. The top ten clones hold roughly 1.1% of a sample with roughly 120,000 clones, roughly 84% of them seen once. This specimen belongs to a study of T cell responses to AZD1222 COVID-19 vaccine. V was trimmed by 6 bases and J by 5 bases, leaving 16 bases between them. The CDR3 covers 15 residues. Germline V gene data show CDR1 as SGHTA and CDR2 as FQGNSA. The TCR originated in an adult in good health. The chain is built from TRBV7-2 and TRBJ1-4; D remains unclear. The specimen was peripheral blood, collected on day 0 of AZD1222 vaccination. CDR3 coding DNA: TGTGCCAGCAGTGTGTGGGAGGGATTAAATGAAAAACTGTTTTTT. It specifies CASSVWEGLNEKLFF. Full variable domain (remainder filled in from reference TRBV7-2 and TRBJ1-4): GAGVSQSPSNKVTEKGKDVELRCDPISGHTALYWYRQSLGQGLEFLIYFQGNSAPDKSGLPSDRFSAERTGGSVSTLTIQRTQQEDSAVYLCASSVWEGLNEKLFFGSGTQLSVL.